These 22 T cell receptor beta chains share one sample of origin, sequenced in a study of blood T cell repertoires in COVID-19. Generated by immunoSEQ multiplex PCR, the TCRdb table keeps only in-frame clones and is missing some. The sample carries under 250,000 clones, more than 85% recorded once. Sequencing was carried out using peripheral blood. These receptors all stem from a man aged 40-49 years with acute or convalescent COVID-19.

The table lists this clone with a few counts. DNA of the CDR3: TGTGCCAGCAGTTTACTAGCGGGAGAATCCTGGAATGAGCAGTTCTTC. Translated: CASSLLAGESWNEQFF. This rearrangement joins TRBV6-5 to TRBJ2-1, with 11 bases identical to TRBD2. V was pared by 4 bases and J by 7 bases, with 9 bases of the junction left unmatched. CDR3 length equals 16 residues. Germline CDR1 and CDR2: MNHEY and SVGAGI.

The rearrangement joins TRBV28 to TRBJ1-2; D is possibly TRBD1 (5 bases). From germline, CDR1 is MDHEN and CDR2 SYDVKM. The V gene lost 3 bases and the J gene lost 4 bases, with 9 bases spanning the gap. CDR3 length: 13 amino acids. In nucleotides, the CDR3 is TGTGCCAGCAGTTTGCGGCAGGGCTATGGCTACACCTTC. Amino acid sequence: CASSLRQGYGYTF.

The J gene is TRBJ2-5, the V gene TRBV25-1, with 13 bases fitting TRBD2. The junction had 11 bases not matched to a gene; V was cut back by 5 bases and J by 2 bases. Per germline, CDR1 MGHDK and CDR2 SYGVNS. There are 18 residues in the CDR3. The CDR3 DNA reads TGTGCCAGCAGTCCGACTAGCGGGAGGACTTGGGGACAAGAGACCCAGTACTTC. Its translation is CASSPTSGRTWGQETQYF.

The chain recombines TRBV18 with TRBJ2-1; 16 bases match TRBD2. The CDR3 consists of 17 residues. Germline V gene lookup returns CDR1 KGHSH and CDR2 LQKENI. The V segment lost 3 bases and the J segment 13 bases; nucleotides outside the gene matches: 12. The CDR3 DNA reads TGTGCCAGCTCACCGCTTGGGACTAGCGGGAGGGCCTTCATCCAGTTCTTC. Translated, it gives CASSPLGTSGRAFIQFF.

The chain uses TRBV3-1 (or the pseudogene TRBV3-2) and TRBJ1-4; no clear D gene. Trimming took off 3 bases at V and 8 bases at J, with 16 bases between the two ends. Per the germline V gene, CDR1 is LGHDT and CDR2 is YNNKEL (reference sequence). The CDR3 runs 15 residues. The CDR3 loop reads CASSQATARGEKLFF. In DNA form, the CDR3 reads TGTGCCAGCAGCCAGGCGACGGCTAGAGGGGAAAAACTGTTTTTT.

CDR3 sequence reads: CASSLSLHTEAFF. CDR3 sequence (DNA): TGTGCCAGCAGTTTATCTCTACACACTGAAGCTTTCTTT. The chain joins TRBV27 to TRBJ1-1, with D uncertain. Trimming stripped 0 bases from V and 3 bases from J, with 5 bases between. The CDR3 sequence is 13 residues long. Per the germline V gene, CDR1 is MNHEY and CDR2 is SMNVEV (reference sequence).

This clone was observed once. CDR3 protein: CASMGPGQGGNYGYTF. CDR3 coding DNA: TGTGCCTCTATGGGTCCGGGACAGGGGGGGAACTATGGCTACACCTTC. The V and J genes are TRBV30 and TRBJ1-2, with 11 bases matching TRBD1. The length of the CDR3 is 16 residues. Germline V gives CDR1 GTSNPN, CDR2 SVGIG (reference sequence). Unmatched junction bases numbered 12, after V lost 7 bases and J lost 2 bases.

This clone was seen only a few times. The genes are TRBV3-1 (or the pseudogene TRBV3-2) and TRBJ2-1; 12 bases align to TRBD1. Germline trimming cut 0 bases from V and 6 bases from J; bases unmatched to any gene: 3. The CDR3 contains 16 residues. The V gene's germline CDR1 is LGHDT and CDR2 YNNKEL (reference sequence). The CDR3 here is CASSQEGQGAINEQFF. In DNA form, the CDR3 reads TGTGCCAGCAGCCAAGAGGGACAGGGGGCTATCAATGAGCAGTTCTTC.

CDR3 DNA sequence: TGTGCCTGGAGTGTACTCGGGGCAGGGGTACCGGGAATCTATGGCTACACCTTC. Its translation is CAWSVLGAGVPGIYGYTF. J is TRBJ1-2 and V is TRBV30; a possible D gene is TRBD1 (6 bases). The V and J ends lost 0 bases and 4 bases respectively, with 24 bases between them. CDR1 and CDR2 from the germline V gene are GTSNPN and SVGIG (reference sequence). The length of the CDR3 is 18 residues.

V usage is TRBV10-3 and J usage is TRBJ1-5; 10 positions match TRBD1. CDR1 is ENHRY, CDR2 SYGVKD, per germline. CDR3 size: 12 residues. V lost 9 bases, J lost 5 bases, and 1 base stayed unmatched. The chain's CDR3 is CAIGQGDQPQHF. CDR3 DNA: TGTGCCATAGGACAGGGGGATCAGCCCCAGCATTTT.

The chain couples TRBV27 to TRBJ2-7; TRBD1 matches at 8 bases. Per germline, CDR1 MNHEY and CDR2 SMNVEV (reference sequence). This CDR3 has 14 residues. The V segment lost 3 bases and the J segment 4 bases; nucleotides outside the gene matches: 5. This CDR3 reads CASSLDRVTYEQYF. CDR3 DNA sequence: TGTGCCAGCAGTTTGGACAGGGTTACATACGAGCAGTACTTC.

This clone was observed a few times. V usage is TRBV12-3 or TRBV12-4 and J usage is TRBJ1-5; a weak D match, TRBD1 (6 bases). The CDR3 runs 12 residues. V was cut by 10 bases and J by 4 bases, with 11 bases left in between. The CDR3 sequence: CATQGGNQPQHF. CDR3 coding DNA: TGTGCCACCCAAGGGGGTAATCAGCCCCAGCATTTT.

The chain uses TRBV6-5 and TRBJ2-3, with 9 bases matching TRBD1. Trimming took 10 bases from V and 3 from J; bases not matched to a gene: 8. Per the germline V gene, CDR1 is MNHEY and CDR2 is SVGAGI. CDR3 length: 14 residues. The chain's CDR3 is CATTSGQGTDTQYF. The CDR3 nucleotides read TGTGCCACCACCTCGGGACAGGGAACAGATACGCAGTATTTT.

The chain has TRBV7-3 and TRBJ2-2; 7 bases map to TRBD2. V gave up 1 base and J gave up 1 base; unmatched junction bases: 9. The CDR3 length is 18 residues. Per germline, CDR1 SGHTA and CDR2 FQGTGA. The CDR3, as DNA: TGTGCCAGCAGCTTAAGTTTTGAGCGGGGACTGAACACCGGGGAGCTGTTTTTT. Translation: CASSLSFERGLNTGELFF.

A remark on this clone: At the DNA level, this CDR3 is encoded by other sequences in the same sample as well. The V and J genes are TRBV19 and TRBJ2-1, with 9 bases fitting TRBD2. Unmatched junction bases numbered 4, after V lost 6 bases and J lost 4 bases. Per germline, CDR1 LNHDA and CDR2 SQIVND (reference sequence). The CDR3 consists of 14 residues. The CDR3 bases are TGTGCCAGTAGCGCGGGAGGGCCATACAATGAGCAGTTCTTC. Protein sequence: CASSAGGPYNEQFF. The full variable domain, completed using reference TRBV19 and TRBJ2-1, is DGGITQSPKYLFRKEGQNVTLSCEQNLNHDAMYWYRQDPGQGLRLIYYSQIVNDFQKGDIAEGYSVSREKKESFPLTVTSAQKNPTAFYLCASSAGGPYNEQFFGPGTRLTVL.

V usage is TRBV7-3 and J usage is TRBJ2-1, with 11 bases fitting TRBD2. This CDR3 spans 16 amino acids. V dropped 0 bases and J dropped 8; count of bases not matched to a gene: 6. Germline V gene data show CDR1 as SGHTA and CDR2 as FQGTGA. CDR3 bases: TGTGCCAGCAGCTTAACAACTAGCGGGAGTATGGATGAGCAGTTCTTC. It is translated as CASSLTTSGSMDEQFF.

This chain links TRBV2 with TRBJ1-1; 9 nucleotides line up with TRBD1. The CDR3 spans 15 residues. The V and J ends lost 5 bases and 2 bases, in that order; junction bases with no gene match: 6. The V gene's germline CDR1 is SNHLY and CDR2 FYNNEI. Here the CDR3 reads CASSSGTGLNTEAFF. The CDR3, as DNA: TGTGCCAGCAGTTCCGGGACAGGGCTTAACACTGAAGCTTTCTTT.

The chain links TRBV7-6 to TRBJ1-6; TRBD1 matches at 8 bases. Trimming cost V 1 base and J 0 bases; bases outside gene matches: 8. This CDR3 is 19 amino acids long. Germline values: CDR1 SGHVS, CDR2 FNYEAQ. The DNA of the CDR3 is TGTGCCAGCAGCTTAGTGGCAGGGGGCCCAAGCTCCTATAATTCACCCCTCCACTTT. Amino acid sequence: CASSLVAGGPSSYNSPLHF. Full variable domain (rest looked up from reference TRBV7-6 and TRBJ1-6): GAGVSQSPRYKVTKRGQDVALRCDPISGHVSLYWYRQALGQGPEFLTYFNYEAQQDKSGLPNDRFSAERPEGSISTLTIQRTEQRDSAMYRCASSLVAGGPSSYNSPLHFGNGTRLTVT.

The chain has TRBV6-2 or TRBV6-3 and TRBJ2-7, with 8 bases identical to TRBD2. The CDR3 has 14 residues. After removal of 6 bases from V and 3 bases from J, the junction contained 7 bases not matched to a gene. Germline values: CDR1 MNHEY, CDR2 SVGEGT. The CDR3 loop reads CASSKGAGGYEQYF. The CDR3 region has the DNA TGTGCCAGCAGCAAAGGGGCGGGAGGCTACGAGCAGTACTTC.

The chain combines TRBV6-5 with TRBJ2-1; 8 bases fit TRBD1. The CDR3 is 15 residues long. Germline V gene data show CDR1 as MNHEY and CDR2 as SVGAGI. The V gene end was trimmed by 6 bases and the J gene end by 4 bases; junction bases not matched to a gene: 8. The CDR3 here is CASSATGQDYNEQFF. The DNA for the CDR3 is TGTGCCAGCAGCGCTACGGGACAGGATTACAATGAGCAGTTCTTC.

The V and J genes are TRBV5-1 and TRBJ2-5; 7 bases align to TRBD2. This CDR3 comprises 15 residues. V shed 1 base and J 1 base; nucleotides not matched to a gene: 4. Germline loops: CDR1 SGHRS, CDR2 YFSETQ. CDR3 coding DNA: TGCGCCAGCAGCTTGTTGGGCGGGGGCCAAGAGACCCAGTACTTC. It is translated as CASSLLGGGQETQYF.

V gene TRBV7-8 combines with J gene TRBJ1-5; TRBD1 aligns across 7 bases. Germline V gives CDR1 SGHVS, CDR2 FQNEAQ. V shed 3 bases and J 5 bases; nucleotides not matched to a gene: 4. The CDR3 length is 14 residues. CDR3 in amino acids: CASSLTGLDQPQHF. As DNA, the CDR3 is TGTGCCAGCAGCTTGACAGGGTTAGATCAGCCCCAGCATTTT.